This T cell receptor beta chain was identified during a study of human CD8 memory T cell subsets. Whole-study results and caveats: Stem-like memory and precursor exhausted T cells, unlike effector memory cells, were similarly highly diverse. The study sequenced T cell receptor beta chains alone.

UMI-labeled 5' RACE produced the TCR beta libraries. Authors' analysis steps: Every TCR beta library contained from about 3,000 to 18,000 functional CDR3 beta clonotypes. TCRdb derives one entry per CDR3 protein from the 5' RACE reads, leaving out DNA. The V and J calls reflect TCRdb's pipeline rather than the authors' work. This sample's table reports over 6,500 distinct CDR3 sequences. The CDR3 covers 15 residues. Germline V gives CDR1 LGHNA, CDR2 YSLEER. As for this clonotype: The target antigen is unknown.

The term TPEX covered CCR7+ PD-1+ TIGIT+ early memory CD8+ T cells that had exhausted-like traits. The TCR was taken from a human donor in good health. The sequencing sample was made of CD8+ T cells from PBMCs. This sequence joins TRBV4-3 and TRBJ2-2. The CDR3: CASSTNVFTTGELFF.